Listed below are T cell receptor beta chains from one sample, sequenced in a study of CD8 T cells in Susac syndrome. TCRdb reprocessed the immunoSEQ multiplex PCR reads via MiXCR and lists one record per CDR3 protein. The sample shows roughly 70,000 distinct CDR3 sequences, under 96% of them seen only once. Sequencing was performed on CD4+ T cells from PBMCs. Source of these receptors: a human donor with multiple sclerosis. Both conserved end residues are part of each CDR3. D genes are given only for firm matches. Some rows mark clone size as missing; the rest say once, few, many or name a class of expanded clone.

J	V	size	D	DNA	CDR3
TRBJ2-1	TRBV3-1	-	TRBD2	TGTGCCAGCAGATTAACTAGCGGGGGTAACAATGAGCAGTTCTTC	CASRLTSGGNNEQFF
TRBJ2-3	TRBV27	-	TRBD2	TGTGCCAGCAGTTTATCTGGCGGGGGGGCCTTGGGTACGCAGTATTTT	CASSLSGGGALGTQYF
TRBJ1-1	TRBV27	-	-	TGTGCCAGCAGTTCCCGGGGTGAAGCTTTCTTT	CASSSRGEAFF
TRBJ1-2	TRBV3-1	-	-	TGTGCCAGCAGCGCCCATACAGGCGTCGTATCGGGCTACACCTTC	CASSAHTGVVSGYTF
TRBJ1-6	TRBV27	-	-	TGTGCCAGCAGTTTTGGGAGAAGCTCCTATAATTCACCCCTCCACTTT	CASSFGRSSYNSPLHF
TRBJ2-5	TRBV6-6	-	-	TGTGCCAGCAGTTACTCGATGTCTTCCAGGGAGACCCAGTACTTC	CASSYSMSSRETQYF
TRBJ2-5	TRBV3-1	-	TRBD2	TGTGCCAGCAGCCAAGCGCTGGAGCGGGGCCAGGAGACCCAGTACTTC	CASSQALERGQETQYF
TRBJ2-1	TRBV10-3	-	TRBD2	TGTGCCATCAGTGGGGCAGCGGGGATCTACAATGAGCAGTTCTTC	CAISGAAGIYNEQFF
TRBJ2-3	TRBV6-1	-	-	TGTGCCAGCACCCACCTCCGGGAAGAAAAGTATTTT	CASTHLREEKYF
TRBJ2-3	TRBV18	-	TRBD1	TGTGCCAGCTCACTTAAATCAGGGGGCGCGGATACGCAGTATTTT	CASSLKSGGADTQYF
TRBJ2-5	TRBV7-2	-	-	TGTGCCAGCAGCCCCCCTTACCCCCAAGAGACCCAGTACTTC	CASSPPYPQETQYF
TRBJ1-1	TRBV6-2/TRBV6-3	-	-	TGTGCCAGCAGTTACTCCCTCGGCAGGGACACTGAAGCTTTCTTT	CASSYSLGRDTEAFF
TRBJ1-5	TRBV5-4	few	-	TGTGCCAGCAGCTTGGGCGGGGATCAGCCCCAGCATTTT	CASSLGGDQPQHF
TRBJ1-1	TRBV3-1	-	-	TGTGCCAGCAGCCAAGATTGGCAGGGGAAGATGAGCACTGAAGCTTTCTTT	CASSQDWQGKMSTEAFF
TRBJ1-2	TRBV7-9	-	TRBD1	TGTGCCAGCAGCATTATAAGGACAGGGTTAGATGACTATGGCTACACCTTC	CASSIIRTGLDDYGYTF
TRBJ2-1	TRBV5-1	-	-	TGCGCCAGCAGCTTAGGGCCCTCCTACAATGAGCAGTTCTTC	CASSLGPSYNEQFF
TRBJ2-7	TRBV11-2	-	-	TGTGCCAGCAGCTTAAGCGGGCACCAGACGTACGAGCAGTACTTC	CASSLSGHQTYEQYF
TRBJ2-1	TRBV11-2	-	TRBD2	TGTGCCAGCAGCGTACCTACTAGCGGGGGTAATGAGCAGTTCTTC	CASSVPTSGGNEQFF
TRBJ2-1	TRBV30	-	-	TGTGCCTTATCAAGAGGCTCCTACAATGAGCAGTTCTTC	CALSRGSYNEQFF
TRBJ1-5	TRBV19	-	TRBD1	TGTGCCAGTACCAGGGGGCGAAATGCTAATCAGCCCCAGCATTTT	CASTRGRNANQPQHF
TRBJ1-6	TRBV13	-	-	TGTGCCAGCAGCCTAGGAGTGGATGGGTCACCCCTCCACTTT	CASSLGVDGSPLHF
TRBJ1-1	TRBV12-3/TRBV12-4	-	TRBD1	TGTGCCAGCAGTCAAGGACAGGGAGGACAGAACACTGAAGCTTTCTTT	CASSQGQGGQNTEAFF
TRBJ2-1	TRBV7-9	-	TRBD2	TGTGCCAGCACCCGGGCGGGGGGATCCTACAATGAGCAGTTCTTC	CASTRAGGSYNEQFF
TRBJ1-2	TRBV12-3/TRBV12-4	-	-	TGTGCCAGCAGTTTAGCGCACGGCTATCGAGGCTACACCTTC	CASSLAHGYRGYTF
TRBJ1-5	TRBV7-6	-	-	TGTGCCAGCAGCTTGGGGGCCGGCAATCAGCCCCAGCATTTT	CASSLGAGNQPQHF
TRBJ2-5	TRBV25-1	once	TRBD2	TGTGCCAGCAGTGAATTCAGCGGGGGGGCCCCAGAGACCCAGTACTTC	CASSEFSGGAPETQYF
TRBJ2-7	TRBV25-1	-	-	TGTGCCAGCAGTGAATTTGGCAACGAGCAGTACTTC	CASSEFGNEQYF
TRBJ2-1	TRBV11-3	-	TRBD2	TGTGCCAGCAGCTCTGGGCCGGGACTAGCGGGGGCGGGTGAGCAGTTCTTC	CASSSGPGLAGAGEQFF
TRBJ2-5	TRBV28	once	-	TGTGCCAGCAGTTCACAGGAGAAAGAGACCCAGTACTTC	CASSSQEKETQYF
TRBJ2-3	TRBV20-1	-	-	TGCAGTGCTAGAGTGGCCGGGTTCACAGATACGCAGTATTTT	CSARVAGFTDTQYF
TRBJ2-7	TRBV12-3/TRBV12-4	-	-	TGTGCCAGCAGAAAAACGGGGCAGGGAGGCTACGAGCAGTACTTC	CASRKTGQGGYEQYF